The rows below give T cell receptor beta chains drawn from one sample of a study of cytotoxic CD8 clonotypes in ibrutinib-treated CLL. The table came from immunoSEQ multiplex PCR; TCRdb's copy has only in-frame clones and leaves some out. The table has fewer than 400,000 clones, about 64% seen once; the top ten hold 6.3%. The sample consisted of PBMCs, taken after 36 months of ibrutinib treatment. Receptors originate from a human donor with chronic lymphocytic leukemia. CDR3s include the opening cysteine and the closing phenylalanine or tryptophan. Fields, in order: V gene, CDR3 protein.

V: TRBV27; CDR3: CASSFRSWLAGGSTGELFF
V: TRBV6-5; CDR3: CASSYTSGGGDEQFF
V: TRBV18; CDR3: CASSPPQGAGTEAFF
V: TRBV10-3; CDR3: CAISERIGTGDEQYF
V: TRBV7-9; CDR3: CASSQPGLRGYEQFF
V: TRBV27; CDR3: CASSTGDRRLNTEAFF
V: TRBV5-1; CDR3: CASRGTRGSGNTIYF
V: TRBV4-3; CDR3: CASSQDPAGLSNEQFF
V: TRBV29-1; CDR3: CSVEGLAGGMQYF
V: TRBV9; CDR3: CASSAQETQYF
V: TRBV4-1; CDR3: CASSQDPGLTNEQFF
V: TRBV25-1; CDR3: CASSSILEGATNYGYTF
V: TRBV7-8; CDR3: CASSWNSLRLAGVTGELFF
V: TRBV19; CDR3: CASRQGSNTGELFF
V: TRBV29-1; CDR3: CSGRTTYEQYF
V: TRBV28; CDR3: CASSEGRRETQYF
V: TRBV10-2; CDR3: CASSEPTTGATNEKLFF
V: TRBV5-1; CDR3: CASSLRGYQETQYF
V: TRBV4-1; CDR3: CASSHVDRGFRDTGELFF
V: TRBV2; CDR3: CASIPRGISSYEQYF
V: TRBV19; CDR3: CASSNRRATQYF
V: TRBV6-5; CDR3: CASSYQMGVVNEQYF
V: TRBV10-3; CDR3: CAISESPSGSGREQFF
V: TRBV10-3; CDR3: CAISLIGPPITYEQYF
V: TRBV27; CDR3: CASSPAGWHTIYF
V: TRBV5-1; CDR3: CASSFGQGAFTEAFF
V: TRBV25-1; CDR3: CASSAGQGALGYTF
V: TRBV6-5; CDR3: CASSYRGANTEAFF
V: TRBV5-1; CDR3: CASSSGSGGTEAFF
V: TRBV27; CDR3: CASSLSPGGNYGYTF
V: TRBV9; CDR3: CASSAPSWGPLGYEQYF
V: TRBV7-6; CDR3: CASSLGVTGMETQYF
V: TRBV6-6; CDR3: CASNHKGEHEQYF
V: TRBV15; CDR3: CATSRDSRGNTIYF
V: TRBV9; CDR3: CASSVGPAEYGYTF
V: TRBV25-1; CDR3: CASSKGVGPQETQYF
V: TRBV5-6; CDR3: CASSLAEQGRTGELFF
V: TRBV4-1; CDR3: CASSQASTGEGEKLFF
V: TRBV18; CDR3: CASSPGTVYGYTF
V: TRBV4-3; CDR3: CASSQDSGVSAYGYTF